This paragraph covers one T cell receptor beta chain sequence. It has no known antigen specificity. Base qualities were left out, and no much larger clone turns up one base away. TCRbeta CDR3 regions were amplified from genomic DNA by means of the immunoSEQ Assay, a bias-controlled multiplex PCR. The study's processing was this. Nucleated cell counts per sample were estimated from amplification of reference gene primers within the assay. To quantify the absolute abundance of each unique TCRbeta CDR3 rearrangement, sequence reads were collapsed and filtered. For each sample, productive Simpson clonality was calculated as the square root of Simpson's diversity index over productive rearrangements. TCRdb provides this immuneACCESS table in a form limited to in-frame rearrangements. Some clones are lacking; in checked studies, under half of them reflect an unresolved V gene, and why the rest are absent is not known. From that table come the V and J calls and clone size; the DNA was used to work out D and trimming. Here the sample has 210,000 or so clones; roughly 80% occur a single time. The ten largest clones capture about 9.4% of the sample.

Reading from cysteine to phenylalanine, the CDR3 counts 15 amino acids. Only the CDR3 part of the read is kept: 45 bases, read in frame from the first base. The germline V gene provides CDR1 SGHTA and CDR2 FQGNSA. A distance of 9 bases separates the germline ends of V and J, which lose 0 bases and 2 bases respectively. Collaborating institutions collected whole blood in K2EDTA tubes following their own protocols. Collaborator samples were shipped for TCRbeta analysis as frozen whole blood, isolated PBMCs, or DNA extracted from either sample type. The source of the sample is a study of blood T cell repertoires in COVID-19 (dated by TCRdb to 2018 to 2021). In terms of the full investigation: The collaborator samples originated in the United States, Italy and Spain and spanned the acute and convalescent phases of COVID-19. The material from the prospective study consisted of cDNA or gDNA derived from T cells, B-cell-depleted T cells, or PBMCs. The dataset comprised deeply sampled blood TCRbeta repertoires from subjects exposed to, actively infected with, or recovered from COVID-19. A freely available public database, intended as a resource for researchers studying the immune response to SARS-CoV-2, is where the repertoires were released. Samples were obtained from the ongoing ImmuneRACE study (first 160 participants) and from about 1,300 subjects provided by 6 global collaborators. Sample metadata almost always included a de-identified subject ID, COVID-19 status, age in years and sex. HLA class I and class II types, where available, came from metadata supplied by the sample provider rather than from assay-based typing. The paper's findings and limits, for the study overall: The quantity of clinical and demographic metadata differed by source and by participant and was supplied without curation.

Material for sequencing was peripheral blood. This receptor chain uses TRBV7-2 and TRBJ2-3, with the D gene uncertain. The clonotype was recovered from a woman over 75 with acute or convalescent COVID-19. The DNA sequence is TGTGCCAGCAGCTTAGCGCTTAGTGACACAGATACGCAGTATTTT. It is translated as CASSLALSDTDTQYF. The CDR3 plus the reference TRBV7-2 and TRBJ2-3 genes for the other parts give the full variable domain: GAGVSQSPSNKVTEKGKDVELRCDPISGHTALYWYRQSLGQGLEFLIYFQGNSAPDKSGLPSDRFSAERTGGSVSTLTIQRTQQEDSAVYLCASSLALSDTDTQYFGPGTRLTVL.